The clone carrying this TCR beta chain was picked up one time. A junction boundary mismatches the germline segment, possibly from a read error. The method was immunoSEQ multiplex PCR; TCRdb's version includes in-frame clones alone and lacks a portion of them. The repertoire has about 230,000 clones, approximately 81% of them found once; the top ten carry roughly 8%. Germline V lookup: CDR1 SGHKS, CDR2 YYEKEE (reference sequence). The CDR3 has 15 amino acids. The sample is drawn from a study of blood T cell repertoires in COVID-19. This TCR was sampled from a woman older than 75 with acute or convalescent COVID-19. Sample: peripheral blood. This chain connects TRBV5-5 to TRBJ2-7; D perhaps matches TRBD2 (6 bases). CDR3 nucleotides: TGTGCCAGCAGTTTGGGACTGGCAAGCTCCTACGAGCAGTACTTC. It specifies CASSLGLASSYEQYF.